This note documents a single T cell receptor (beta chain) sequence. As yet, its antigen is unknown. TCRdb reprocessed the reads via MiXCR and lists one record per CDR3 protein. The data hold 310,000 or so distinct CDR3 sequences, with roughly 25% observed a single time. The source of the sample is a study of T cell repertoires in cytomegalovirus infection. Overall study results and limits: In two of eight donors, the top clonotype was HLA-C-restricted CMV-specific. Using cumulative public TCR beta family frequency, the authors identified those who carried CMV together with the relevant HLA.

The CDR3 runs to 13 residues. Germline-derived CDR1 and CDR2 are LNHDA and SQIVND (reference sequence). Trimming stripped 5 bases from V and 4 bases from J, with 9 bases between. The sequence was obtained from a human donor in good health (CMV status not recorded). Some clones in this sample may be carry-over from other donors' samples. This chain connects TRBV19 to TRBJ2-1, with D uncertain. The source material was cultured PBMCs, sampled from culture after CMV antigen stimulation. CDR3 amino acids: CASSFQQYNEQFF. The CDR3 nucleotides read TGTGCCAGTAGTTTCCAGCAGTACAATGAGCAGTTCTTC.